The T cell receptor (beta chain) described here comes from a study of vaccination and CD4 T cells after COVID-19. Study at large: Every participant had a vaccine, which was either BNT162b2 or mRNA-1273, given in two doses.

Treatment of the sample: roughly ten-day PBMC culture with coronavirus spike peptide pools or control peptides (ViraFEST assay). CD4+ T-cell collection from the unexposed donor predated the COVID-19 pandemic (2011-2018). An Oncomine TCR Beta short-read assay was used to sequence the DNA from cultured CD4+ T cells. Genomic DNA was drawn out of CD4+ T cells grown in culture. TCRdb itself ran the PCR reads through MiXCR, one entry per CDR3 protein. Seen here are 8,500 to 9,500 distinct CDR3 sequences, about 30% observed once, and the top ten hold 20% to 25%. This clonotype was counted between two and nine times. Its antigen remains unknown. Germline loops: CDR1 LNHDA, CDR2 SQIVND (reference sequence). The CDR3 has 12 residues. V was clipped by 2 bases and J by 13 bases; unmatched bases: 7.

The sequenced material came from CD4+ T cells from blood, cultured in vitro. This TCR derives from a human donor in good health. The V gene is TRBV19, the J gene TRBJ1-1; 7 nucleotides align to TRBD1. CDR3 DNA sequence: TGTGCCAGTAGTATAACACAGGGGAAAGGTTTCTTT. It yields the protein CASSITQGKGFF.